A single sample is the source of the 25 T cell receptor beta chains below, sequenced in a study of T cell responses to AZD1222 COVID-19 vaccine. Only in-frame clones appear in the TCRdb table, and some are missing; sequencing was by immunoSEQ multiplex PCR. This table holds some 110,000 clones, 92% found once. The starting material was peripheral blood, obtained 28 days after the second AZD1222 dose. The receptors here all came from an adult who received the AZD1222 COVID-19 vaccine.

V gene TRBV7-2 combines with J gene TRBJ2-7, with 7 bases aligning to TRBD1. Germline loops: CDR1 SGHTA, CDR2 FQGNSA. There are 14 residues in the CDR3. Trimming took 4 bases from V and 3 from J; bases not matched to a gene: 6. CDR3 DNA: TGTGCCAGCAGCTCCCTAGACAGGGTCTACGAGCAGTACTTC. It translates to CASSSLDRVYEQYF. Full variable domain (remainder filled in from reference TRBV7-2 and TRBJ2-7): GAGVSQSPSNKVTEKGKDVELRCDPISGHTALYWYRQSLGQGLEFLIYFQGNSAPDKSGLPSDRFSAERTGGSVSTLTIQRTQQEDSAVYLCASSSLDRVYEQYFGPGTRLTVT.

The chain links TRBV27 to TRBJ2-7, with 8 bases lining up with TRBD1. V lost 3 bases to trimming and J lost 4 bases; unmatched junction nucleotides: 2. The length of the CDR3 is 13 residues. Germline CDR1 MNHEY, CDR2 SMNVEV (reference sequence). DNA for the CDR3: TGTGCCAGCAGTTTCAGGGGGCGATACGAGCAGTACTTC. Translated, it gives CASSFRGRYEQYF.

The chain uses TRBV9 and TRBJ2-1; 8 bases match TRBD1. This CDR3 comprises 13 residues. In germline, CDR1 is SGDLS, CDR2 YYNGEE. The V and J ends lost 4 bases and 4 bases, in that order; junction bases with no gene match: 1. CDR3 DNA sequence: TGTGCCAGCAGCCGGACAGGGTACAATGAGCAGTTCTTC. Translation: CASSRTGYNEQFF.

This chain connects TRBV10-3 to TRBJ1-4; possible D gene TRBD1, 5 bases. Germline V CDR1 and CDR2: ENHRY, SYGVKD. There are 14 residues in the CDR3. The V end lost 2 bases, the J end lost 5 bases, and 9 bases lay between the germline ends. As DNA, the CDR3 is TGTGCCATCAGTGAGGACAGAGAGAATGAAAAACTGTTTTTT. Residues: CAISEDRENEKLFF.

The chain's CDR3 is CASRGPEGTEAFF. The CDR3 DNA follows: TGTGCCAGCAGAGGACCCGAGGGGACTGAAGCTTTCTTT. V and J are TRBV7-9 and TRBJ1-1, with a tentative D call TRBD1 (5 bases). V was pared by 6 bases and J by 5 bases, with 13 bases between. The germline V gene encodes CDR1 SEHNR and CDR2 FQNEAQ (reference sequence). The CDR3 has 13 amino acids. Filled out from reference TRBV7-9 and TRBJ1-1, the complete variable domain reads DTGVSQNPRHKITKRGQNVTFRCDPISEHNRLYWYRQTLGQGPEFLTYFQNEAQLEKSRLLSDRFSAERPKGSFSTLEIQRTEQGDSAMYLCASRGPEGTEAFFGQGTRLTVV.

V is TRBV7-3 and J is TRBJ2-1; D is possibly TRBD1 or TRBD2 (5 bases each). The CDR3 sequence is 15 residues long. Trimming left V 2 bases short and J 7 bases short, with 15 bases between. Germline-derived CDR1 and CDR2 are SGHTA and FQGTGA. The DNA for the CDR3 is TGTGCCAGCAGCTTATCCCCAGGGAGTATTAATGAGCAGTTCTTC. It translates to CASSLSPGSINEQFF.

This chain links TRBV2 with TRBJ2-7, with D maybe TRBD1 (6 bases). The CDR3 totals 14 residues. Germline V lookup: CDR1 SNHLY, CDR2 FYNNEI. The germline V and J ends were trimmed by 2 bases and 6 bases, with 14 bases remaining between them. CDR3 sequence reads: CASSEPKTGGEQYF. The CDR3 DNA reads TGTGCCAGCAGTGAACCCAAGACAGGCGGCGAGCAGTACTTC.

V usage is TRBV28 and J usage is TRBJ2-5, with 9 bases fitting TRBD1. Trimming removed 1 base from V and 4 bases from J; junction bases left unmatched: 7. CDR1 is MDHEN, CDR2 SYDVKM, per germline. The CDR3 covers 16 residues. CDR3: CASSLLGTGRSETQYF. DNA for the CDR3: TGTGCCAGCAGTTTATTAGGGACAGGGCGGTCAGAGACCCAGTACTTC.

This rearrangement joins TRBV7-7 to TRBJ2-7, with 9 bases identical to TRBD1. The CDR3 spans 16 residues. Germline CDR1 SSHAT, CDR2 FNYEAQ (reference sequence). J gave up 3 bases and V 1 base, and 7 bases lay outside the gene matches. The CDR3 here is CASSLDVGTGIYEQYF. In nucleotides, the CDR3 is TGTGCCAGCAGCTTAGACGTCGGGACAGGGATCTACGAGCAGTACTTC.

This chain connects TRBV2 to TRBJ2-1; TRBD2 matches 12 bases. CDR1 is SNHLY, CDR2 FYNNEI, per germline. CDR3 length equals 13 residues. V shed 7 bases, J shed 10 bases, and the junction held 5 bases outside the gene matches. Here the CDR3 DNA reads TGTGCCAGCATTTGGACTAGCGGGGACGAGCAGTTCTTC. This translates into CASIWTSGDEQFF.

The V and J genes are TRBV18 and TRBJ1-2, with 7 bases fitting TRBD1. The CDR3 is 13 amino acids. V shed 2 bases, J shed 5 bases, and the junction held 2 bases outside the gene matches. CDR1 and CDR2 (germline): KGHSH, LQKENI. The CDR3 DNA follows: TGTGCCAGCTCACCAGGGACAGAATATGGCTACACCTTC. Residues: CASSPGTEYGYTF. The full variable domain, in which reference TRBV18 and TRBJ1-2 provide the parts outside the CDR3, is NAGVMQNPRHLVRRRGQEARLRCSPMKGHSHVYWYRQLPEEGLKFMVYLQKENIIDESGMPKERFSAEFPKEGPSILRIQQVVRGDSAAYFCASSPGTEYGYTFGSGTRLTVV.

The rearrangement links TRBV5-1 to TRBJ1-1; D possibly corresponds to TRBD1 (6 bases). V was shortened by 4 bases and J by 7 bases, with 17 bases between the two germline ends. The CDR3 has 14 residues. The germline CDR1 and CDR2 sequences are SGHRS and YFSETQ. For the CDR3, the DNA is TGCGCCAGCAGCATCACTACAGGGACGGATGAAGCTTTCTTT. It encodes CASSITTGTDEAFF.

The rearrangement uses TRBV7-2 and TRBJ2-1; 8 bases match TRBD2. V trimming: 3 bases; J trimming: 4 bases; junction bases outside the gene matches: 2. Germline CDR1 reads SGHTA; CDR2 reads FQGNSA. This CDR3 is built from 14 residues. Written as DNA, the CDR3 is TGTGCCAGCAGCTTCAGCGGGAGTTACAATGAGCAGTTCTTC. This sequence encodes CASSFSGSYNEQFF.

This chain links TRBV5-1 with TRBJ2-2; 9 bases line up with TRBD1. The germline gives CDR1 SGHRS, CDR2 YFSETQ. This CDR3 spans 18 amino acids. V lost 4 bases to trimming and J lost 4 bases; unmatched junction nucleotides: 14. CDR3 residues: CASSLNPTGGAGTGELFF. In DNA form, the CDR3 reads TGCGCCAGCAGCCTGAACCCTACAGGGGGCGCGGGCACCGGGGAGCTGTTTTTT.

CDR3 loop: CASSPTWPGQSEKLFF. CDR3 sequence (DNA): TGTGCCAGCAGCCCTACTTGGCCAGGGCAAAGTGAAAAACTGTTTTTT. The chain recombines TRBV6-6 with TRBJ1-4, with TRBD1 as a possible D gene (5 bases). There are 16 residues in the CDR3. V was cut by 6 bases and J by 7 bases, with 21 bases left in between. The V gene's germline CDR1 is MNHNY and CDR2 SVGAGI (reference sequence).

V usage is TRBV12-3 or TRBV12-4 and J usage is TRBJ2-3, with D uncertain. This CDR3 contains 12 residues. Trimming took off 6 bases at V and 5 bases at J, with 9 bases between the two ends. The CDR3 here is CASRLMEDTQYF. CDR3 bases: TGTGCCAGCAGACTGATGGAAGATACGCAGTATTTT.

This clone showed up just once. V is TRBV19 and J is TRBJ1-2; no firm D call. This CDR3 contains 13 residues. Between the trimmed V and J ends, which lost 10 bases and 3 bases, there was a span of 15 bases. CDR1 and CDR2 (germline): LNHDA, SQIVND (reference sequence). DNA for the CDR3: TGTGCCACCTCAGATGCCGCCCACTATGGCTACACCTTC. It codes for CATSDAAHYGYTF.

This chain links TRBV30 with TRBJ2-4; either TRBD1 or TRBD2 may supply D (6 bases each). The length of the CDR3 is 14 residues. The germline CDR1 and CDR2 sequences are GTSNPN and SVGIG (reference sequence). V was trimmed by 2 bases and J by 8 bases, leaving 16 bases between them. The CDR3 nucleotides are TGTGCCTGGAGTCGGGGGCCCTCCGAGGACATTCAGTACTTC. Translation gives CAWSRGPSEDIQYF.

V is TRBV30 and J is TRBJ1-4, with 7 bases fitting TRBD1. V lost 6 bases to trimming and J lost 5 bases; unmatched junction nucleotides: 6. This CDR3 spans 13 amino acids. CDR1 and CDR2 (germline): GTSNPN, SVGIG (reference sequence). The CDR3 loop reads CACGQVANEKLFF. In nucleotides, the CDR3 is TGTGCCTGTGGACAGGTGGCCAATGAAAAACTGTTTTTT.

About this clone itself: No DNA is shown, since the ends of the CDR3 on it are uncertain; the CDR3 is the one TCRdb lists. The chain recombines TRBV21-1 with TRBJ2-2; the DNA was not compared with TRBD1, the D call given in the table. TRBV21-1 is a known pseudogene. The CDR3 spans 15 residues, counting both ends. The CDR3 sequence: CASSKVGTGAGELFF.

The genes are TRBV9 and TRBJ1-1; D not resolved. Trimming removed 0 bases at V and 1 base at J, with 10 bases between. Per germline, CDR1 SGDLS and CDR2 YYNGEE. The CDR3 is made up of 15 amino acids. In DNA, the CDR3 is TGTGCCAGCAGCGTAGAAGACAAACGGAACACTGAAGCTTTCTTT. Its protein product is CASSVEDKRNTEAFF.

This clone showed up just a few times. The genes are TRBV15 and TRBJ1-5; 8 bases match TRBD1. The germline V gene has CDR1 LNHNV and CDR2 YYDKDF (reference sequence). After removal of 3 bases from V and 6 bases from J, the junction contained 7 bases not matched to a gene. The CDR3 covers 15 residues. Here the CDR3 DNA reads TGTGCCACCAGCAGTAACGGACAGGGTGGTCAGCCCCAGCATTTT. It translates to CATSSNGQGGQPQHF.

The rearrangement uses TRBV2 and TRBJ1-4, with D possibly TRBD1 on 6 matching bases. The length of the CDR3 is 15 residues. Trimming left V 7 bases short and J 7 bases short, with 19 bases between. Germline CDR1 and CDR2: SNHLY and FYNNEI. The CDR3 region has the DNA TGTGCCAGCAAACGAGGTGGGGGGCATGGTGAAAAACTGTTTTTT. Encoded protein: CASKRGGGHGEKLFF.

The chain couples TRBV6-6 to TRBJ1-5; D is unresolved. V shed 2 bases and J shed 4 bases, with 6 bases lying between them. This CDR3 region has 13 residues. Germline V gene sequence: CDR1 MNHNY, CDR2 SVGAGI (reference sequence). CDR3 residues: CASSYVGNQPQHF. CDR3 coding DNA: TGTGCCAGCAGTTACGTGGGGAATCAGCCCCAGCATTTT.

This clone was counted a single time. The chain couples TRBV7-2 to TRBJ2-7; D uncertain. Germline loops: CDR1 SGHTA, CDR2 FQGNSA. Deletions cut 0 bases from V and 9 bases from J, with 18 bases between. This CDR3 is built from 15 residues. The CDR3 region has the DNA TGTGCCAGCAGCTTAGCTTTCTTGACTCACCCGGGGCAGTACTTC. It yields the protein CASSLAFLTHPGQYF.